This TCR beta chain was sequenced during a study of blood T cell repertoires in COVID-19. Whole-study context: PBMCs, B-cell-depleted T cells, or T cells provided the cDNA or gDNA that made up the material.

Trimming shortened V by 4 bases and J by 6 bases, and 10 bases separated the two germline ends. Per germline, CDR1 LGHDT and CDR2 YNNKEL (reference sequence). This CDR3 has 14 residues. The table came from immunoSEQ multiplex PCR; TCRdb's copy has only in-frame clones and leaves some out. This sample yields fewer than 250,000 clones, of which 80% to 90% are seen a single time; approximately 10% belongs to the top ten. The specimen was peripheral blood. This rearrangement joins TRBV3-1 (or the pseudogene TRBV3-2) to TRBJ1-6; maybe TRBD1 (6 bases). This receptor was identified in a man aged 50 or older with COVID-19, enrolled during active disease. CDR3 sequence reads: CASSPGQSNSPLHF. Written as DNA, the CDR3 is TGTGCCAGCAGCCCGGGACAAAGTAATTCACCCCTCCACTTT.